This record covers a single T cell receptor beta chain. Its antigen remains undetermined. Base quality data are lacking; no much larger clone is found one base away. This record comes from a study of Ad26.COV2.S vaccination and SARS-CoV-2 variants (dated by TCRdb to the early 2020s). About the investigation overall: Donors in the vaccine arm were drawn from COV1001, a multicentre, randomized, double-blind, placebo-controlled phase I-IIa trial testing Ad26.COV2.S in healthy adults. Dosing of Ad26.COV2.S was intramuscular, at either 5x10^10 or 1x10^11 viral particles, delivered as one shot or as two shots spaced 56 days apart. Trial participants were randomized into five groups of five: low-dose or high-dose Ad26.COV2.S given once or twice, or placebo on both occasions. The TCR-sequenced set comprised approximately 32 samples: some 20 Ad26.COV2.S vaccine recipients, 5 placebo recipients and 8 SARS-CoV-2 convalescent individuals. Sequencing of the TCRbeta repertoire served to evaluate the specificity and breadth of SARS-CoV-2-reactive T cell receptors following Ad26.COV2.S vaccination. Investigators remained blinded to trial group allocation during experiments and outcome assessment. What the research found in general, with its limitations: The study was not powered for comparison of responses between vaccine doses or regimens. It was noted by the authors that total T cell responses may have been underestimated by the TCR breadth and depth analyses. Higher spike-specific TCR breadth was observed in Ad26.COV2.S recipients than in placebo recipients (P = 0.0014). Vaccine and placebo recipients had comparable non-spike TCR breadth, which fits with the vaccine containing only spike. After vaccination, spike-specific CD8+ and CD4+ T cell responses were reported to show substantial breadth.

The CDR3 covers 17 residues, taking in both the cysteine and the phenylalanine. The only DNA kept is the CDR3, 51 bases in frame from the first base. For this chain, trimming is 3 bases at the V end and 0 bases at the J end, and the number of junction bases without a gene match is 7. CDR1 LGHNT and CDR2 FRNRAP are derived from the germline V gene. In the paper's terms, the treatment or condition label means: around 19 received Ad26.COV2.S at low or high dose, single or two shots; several received placebo; per-sample allocation not given. Repertoires of vaccine and placebo recipients were sequenced from samples collected on day 63 after the first injection. Cohort 1b enrolled about two dozen adults aged 18-55 years at a single site in Boston, USA, between 29 July and 7 August 2020. As a vaccine, Ad26.COV2.S was a replication-incompetent adenovirus type 26 vector that expressed a prefusion-stabilized SARS-CoV-2 spike protein derived from the original Wuhan strain.

The immunoSEQ Assay was used to sequence TCRbeta CDR3 regions. After extraction, genomic DNA underwent amplification by bias-controlled multiplex PCR, followed by high-throughput sequencing. Concerning the study's data processing: Collapsing and filtering of sequences were performed to quantify the absolute abundance of each unique TCRbeta CDR3 region. T cell fraction was estimated by normalizing TCRbeta template counts to usable DNA, with usable DNA measured through amplification of reference genes found in all nucleated cells. Repertoire TCRs were annotated as SARS-CoV-2-specific when V gene, CDR3 amino acid sequence and J gene were exactly matched to a known reactive TCR set. MIRA supplied the reference SARS-CoV-2 TCR set, which was filtered for enrichment in COVID-19-positive ImmuneCODE repertoires so that public or cross-reactive TCRs were removed. Using the MIRA antigens, annotated TCRs were further analysed by specific ORF or by position within an ORF. Depth was the summed frequency of annotated unique rearrangements, while breadth was defined as annotated unique rearrangements over total unique productive rearrangements. Two-sided Wilcoxon rank-sum tests were applied when comparing TCR breadth between groups. TCRdb limited this immuneACCESS table to in-frame rearrangements with V and J called. A share of clones is missing; checked studies link under half to unresolved V genes, and the rest is unexplained. That table furnishes V, J and clone size, whereas the DNA furnished D and trimming. The sample table records under 250,000 clones; roughly 85% of these occur just once. Of the sample, about 2.7% is held by the ten largest clones.

The TCR was taken from a person aged 18-65 years who received the Ad26.COV2.S COVID-19 vaccine or a placebo. Recombination joined TRBV12-5 with TRBJ1-5; TRBD1 lines up with 8 middle nucleotides. This specimen was peripheral blood, taken in a trial of Ad26.COV2.S vaccine versus placebo. The DNA sequence is TGTGCTAGTGGTTTAACGAACAGGGGGTATAGCAATCAGCCCCAGCATTTT. It translates as CASGLTNRGYSNQPQHF.